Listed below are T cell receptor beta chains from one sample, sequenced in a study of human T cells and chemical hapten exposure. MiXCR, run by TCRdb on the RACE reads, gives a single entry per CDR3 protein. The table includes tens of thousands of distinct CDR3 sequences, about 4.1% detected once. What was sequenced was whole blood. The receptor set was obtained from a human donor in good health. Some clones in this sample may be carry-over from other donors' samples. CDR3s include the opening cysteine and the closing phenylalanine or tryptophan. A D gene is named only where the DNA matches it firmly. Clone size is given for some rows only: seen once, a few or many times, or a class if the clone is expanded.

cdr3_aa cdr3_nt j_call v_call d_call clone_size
CASTHPSYNEQFF TGTGCCAGCACTCACCCTAGCTACAATGAGCAGTTCTTC TRBJ2-1 TRBV28 - few
CATSDLGLEADTQYF TGTGCCACCAGTGACCTGGGACTAGAGGCAGATACGCAGTATTTT TRBJ2-3 TRBV24-1 TRBD2 few
CATKRGTNNEQFF TGTGCCACCAAGCGCGGGACCAACAATGAGCAGTTCTTC TRBJ2-1 TRBV24-1 - many
CASSLASVSSADTQYF TGCGCCAGCAGCTTGGCTAGCGTGTCTAGCGCAGATACGCAGTATTTT TRBJ2-3 TRBV5-1 - -
CASSGRGKGRYEQYF TGTGCCAGCAGTGGGAGGGGCAAGGGACGCTACGAGCAGTACTTC TRBJ2-7 TRBV28 TRBD2 few
CSVDNERGTYNEQFF TGCAGCGTTGACAATGAGCGGGGCACCTACAATGAGCAGTTCTTC TRBJ2-1 TRBV29-1 TRBD2 many
CASSMGTSGNTIYF TGTGCCAGCAGCATGGGGACATCCGGAAACACCATATATTTT TRBJ1-3 TRBV7-9 - many
CASSKEDVGGISTDTQYF TGTGCCAGCAGCAAAGAAGATGTAGGGGGAATCAGCACAGATACGCAGTATTTT TRBJ2-3 TRBV21-1 - many
CASSFGARPYEQYF TGTGCCAGCAGTTTCGGAGCCAGACCCTACGAGCAGTACTTC TRBJ2-7 TRBV27 - many
CASSVDVGLGGDTQYF TGTGCCAGCAGCGTAGATGTGGGACTAGGAGGAGATACGCAGTATTTT TRBJ2-3 TRBV9 TRBD2 many
CASTLEGSGANVLTF TGCGCCAGCACCTTGGAAGGATCCGGGGCCAACGTCCTGACTTTC TRBJ2-6 TRBV5-1 - -
CASSWSSNQPQHF TGTGCCAGCAGTTGGAGCTCCAATCAGCCCCAGCATTTT TRBJ1-5 TRBV5-6 - many
CASSQTEGPTMKQYF TGCGCCAGCAGCCAAACGGAAGGGCCCACGATGAAGCAGTACTTC TRBJ2-7 TRBV4-1 - many
CASSPRVGVNEQFF TGTGCCAGCAGTCCCCGTGTAGGGGTGAATGAGCAGTTCTTC TRBJ2-1 TRBV28 - few
CASRGAGTVNTGELFF TGTGCCAGCAGAGGGGCAGGGACGGTGAACACCGGGGAGCTGTTTTTT TRBJ2-2 TRBV28 - -
CASSTGPFFYNSPLHF TGTGCCAGCAGTACAGGTCCCTTTTTCTATAATTCACCCCTCCACTTT TRBJ1-6 TRBV7-2 - many
CASSEIRGGAVETQYF TGTGCCAGCAGTGAAATTAGGGGAGGGGCAGTGGAGACCCAGTACTTC TRBJ2-5 TRBV2 TRBD2 many
CASGTIYEQYF TGTGCCAGCGGGACCATTTACGAGCAGTACTTC TRBJ2-7 TRBV9 - many
CASRVPQTEAFF TGTGCCAGCCGGGTCCCACAGACTGAAGCTTTCTTT TRBJ1-1 TRBV28 - -
CSARVRDRVFNEQFF TGCAGTGCTAGGGTCCGGGACAGGGTGTTCAATGAGCAGTTCTTC TRBJ2-1 TRBV20-1 TRBD1 -
CASSFTSGRVYNEQFF TGTGCCAGCAGTTTTACTAGCGGGAGGGTCTACAATGAGCAGTTCTTC TRBJ2-1 TRBV12-3/TRBV12-4 TRBD2 -
CSVTVPPSNTQYF TGCAGCGTTACGGTCCCTCCGAGTAATACGCAGTATTTT TRBJ2-3 TRBV29-1 - few
CATDMRTKNIQYF TGTGCCACCGACATGCGAACCAAAAACATTCAGTACTTC TRBJ2-4 TRBV28 - many
CASSYPLTGGGRETQYF TGTGCCAGCAGTTACCCATTGACTGGGGGAGGGAGAGAGACCCAGTACTTC TRBJ2-5 TRBV6-6 TRBD2 few
CASSFSQGAAGNQPQHF TGTGCCAGCAGTTTCTCCCAGGGGGCGGCGGGCAATCAGCCCCAGCATTTT TRBJ1-5 TRBV12-3/TRBV12-4 TRBD1 many
CASSFRTESYEQYF TGTGCCAGCAGCTTTAGGACGGAATCCTACGAGCAGTACTTC TRBJ2-7 TRBV5-5 - few